One sample yielded the 17 T cell receptor beta chains listed below, sequenced in a study of molecular identifiers for immune sequencing clone quantification (dated by TCRdb to the late 2010s). The method behind the library was PCR. The data were produced on a NextSeq 500. Using fastp at Q25 and MiXCR, TCRdb reprocessed the public reads and kept productive beta chains. Rows merge per CDR3 protein into single entries with the most common DNA and genes. The sample contains about 97,000 distinct CDR3 sequences, about a third of them found a single time. The ten biggest clones cover roughly 9.3% of the sample. The specimen was naive CD8+ T cells from blood, with Jurkat cell RNA spiked in. Read against the paper, the sample's cell subset or site label means: FACS-sorted CD8+CD4-CCR7+CD45RA+ naive T cells. These receptors were taken from a human donor in good health. Some libraries in this study had Jurkat cell RNA spiked in.

This clonotype has a handful of counts. This sequence joins TRBV13 and TRBJ2-7; D remains ambiguous. This CDR3 has 13 residues. Trimming left V 2 bases short and J 7 bases short, with 12 bases between. Looked up from germline, CDR1 is PRHDT and CDR2 is FYEKMQ (reference sequence). CDR3 amino acids: CASSLPITEEQYF. CDR3 coding DNA: TGTGCCAGCAGCTTACCCATAACGGAGGAGCAGTACTTC.

In its sample, this clonotype was seen a few times. V usage is TRBV13 and J usage is TRBJ2-3, with D hard to call. The V gene's germline CDR1 is PRHDT and CDR2 FYEKMQ (reference sequence). V lost 0 bases and J 1 base, leaving 2 bases between the germline ends. The CDR3 is made up of 13 amino acids. The CDR3 DNA sequence: TGTGCCAGCAGCTTAGGGCGCACAGATACGCAGTATTTT. Translation gives CASSLGRTDTQYF.

The V call is TRBV15, the J call TRBJ2-6; D unclear. The V end was cut by 6 bases, the J end by 4 bases, with 10 bases between. The CDR3 runs 14 residues. Germline values: CDR1 LNHNV, CDR2 YYDKDF (reference sequence). CDR3 amino acids: CATRSPSGANVLTF. The CDR3, as DNA: TGTGCCACCAGGAGCCCTTCCGGGGCCAACGTCCTGACTTTC.

Comment on this clonotype: A single base separates this from a much larger clone, so it may be a read error. This CDR3 is missing its conserved last phenylalanine or tryptophan, likely due to a read error. V usage is TRBV7-9 and J usage is TRBJ1-2; TRBD1 is a possible D gene (5 bases). The germline V gene encodes CDR1 SEHNR and CDR2 FQNEAQ (reference sequence). The CDR3 runs to 15 residues. Trimming removed 7 bases from V and 1 base from J, with 16 bases in between. The CDR3 loop reads CASTSDLDSNYGYTI. Here the CDR3 DNA reads TGTGCCAGCACCTCCGATTTAGACAGTAACTATGGCTACACCATC.

There are a few counts of this clonotype. V and J are TRBV5-6 and TRBJ1-2; D uncertain. The CDR3 extends over 14 amino acids. V was pared by 3 bases and J by 3 bases, with 12 bases between. In germline, CDR1 is SGHDT, CDR2 YYEEEE. CDR3 nucleotide sequence: TGTGCCAGCAGCTGGCCCCTGACACACTATGGCTACACCTTC. This gives the protein CASSWPLTHYGYTF.

This clonotype was recorded at least ten times. The V and J genes are TRBV5-5 and TRBJ1-1, with TRBD1 matching 8 bases. CDR3 length equals 15 residues. Unmatched junction bases numbered 11, after V lost 5 bases and J lost 5 bases. CDR1 is SGHKS, CDR2 YYEKEE, per germline (reference sequence). In DNA, the CDR3 is TGTGCCAGCAGATATCAGGACAGGGCGGCGACTGAAGCTTTCTTT. This sequence encodes CASRYQDRAATEAFF. The full variable domain, with the rest looked up from reference TRBV5-5 and TRBJ1-1, is DAGVTQSPTHLIKTRGQQVTLRCSPISGHKSVSWYQQVLGQGPQFIFQYYEKEERGRGNFPDRFSARQFPNYSSELNVNALLLGDSALYLCASRYQDRAATEAFFGQGTRLTVV.

About this clonotype: The limits of the CDR3 on the DNA are not certain, so only TCRdb's listed CDR3 is given. The chain carries TRBV19 and TRBJ2-5; the listed D gene, TRBD1, was not tested against the DNA. Germline V gene lookup returns CDR1 LNHDA and CDR2 SQIVND (reference sequence). The CDR3 region is 15 residues in length, termini included. This chain's CDR3 is CASSFGQGASETLYF.

This rearrangement joins TRBV20-1 to TRBJ2-7; 9 bases match TRBD1. The germline gives CDR1 DFQATT, CDR2 SNEGSKA (reference sequence). CDR3 length: 14 residues. V dropped 3 bases and J dropped 0; count of bases not matched to a gene: 3. The CDR3 bases are TGCAGTGCTAGTGGGACAGGGATCTCCTACGAGCAGTACTTC. It translates to CSASGTGISYEQYF.

This clonotype came up a few times. The chain uses TRBV20-1 and TRBJ2-7; D is uncertain. V lost 3 bases, J lost 3 bases, and 6 bases lay in between. The CDR3 has 11 residues. Germline V gene sequence: CDR1 DFQATT, CDR2 SNEGSKA (reference sequence). In DNA form, the CDR3 reads TGCAGTGCTAGTACTATCTACGAGCAGTACTTC. Its translation is CSASTIYEQYF.

As to this clonotype: A much larger clone sits a single nucleotide away, making a read error possible. The chain joins TRBV7-2 to TRBJ2-1; no clear D gene. The CDR3 is made up of 14 amino acids. Trimming left V 1 base short and J 6 bases short, with 10 bases between. Per the germline V gene, CDR1 is SGHTA and CDR2 is FQGNSA. The CDR3: CASSLDPFSNEQFF. The CDR3 DNA reads TGTGCCAGCAGCTTAGACCCTTTTTCCAATGAGCAGTTCTTC.

Of note for this clonotype: A much bigger clone sits one base away, suggesting this may be a read error. The chain couples TRBV4-2 to TRBJ1-5, with D hard to call. The CDR3 runs to 15 residues. Germline V gene lookup returns CDR1 LGHNA and CDR2 YNFKEQ. CDR3 region: CACSHSGSVNQPQHF. In DNA, the CDR3 is TGTGCCTGCAGCCACTCAGGTTCAGTCAATCAGCCCCAGCATTTT.

The table lists this clonotype with a count of one. This chain uses TRBV2 with TRBJ2-7; D not certain. With 8 bases removed from V and 7 bases from J, the gap between germline ends came to 21 bases. CDR3 length: 14 residues. Germline V gene data show CDR1 as SNHLY and CDR2 as FYNNEI. This chain's CDR3 is CASSPPRFQGEQYF. For the CDR3, the DNA is TGTGCCAGCTCCCCCCCCAGGTTCCAAGGGGAGCAGTACTTC.

This clonotype was seen a few times. J is TRBJ2-3 and V is TRBV28; no clear D. The CDR3 sequence is 14 residues long. Per the germline V gene, CDR1 is MDHEN and CDR2 is SYDVKM. V lost 6 bases to trimming and J lost 6 bases, with 16 bases between them. The DNA for the CDR3 is TGTGCCAGCAGCCTCGGGCACCCGGCGGATACGCAGTATTTT. The encoded protein is CASSLGHPADTQYF.

This clonotype was found a few times. J is TRBJ2-3 and V is TRBV19; D is ambiguous. V was cut by 3 bases and J by 7 bases, with 20 bases left in between. The length of the CDR3 is 16 residues. Germline CDR1 and CDR2: LNHDA and SQIVND (reference sequence). The CDR3 protein is CASSILPGPDRYTQYF. CDR3 bases: TGTGCCAGTAGTATTCTCCCCGGCCCTGATCGATATACGCAGTATTTT.

The chain couples TRBV7-2 to TRBJ2-7; a possible D gene is TRBD1 (5 bases). Trimming took off 2 bases at V and 0 bases at J, with 11 bases between the two ends. CDR1 and CDR2 (germline): SGHTA, FQGNSA. The CDR3 runs to 15 residues. In nucleotides, the CDR3 is TGTGCCAGCAGCTTATGGCAGGGTAGCTCCTACGAGCAGTACTTC. This encodes CASSLWQGSSYEQYF.

Regarding this clonotype: Just one base apart from a much larger clone, this may be a read error. The chain couples TRBV7-2 to TRBJ2-3; possibly TRBD2 for D (7 bases). CDR1 is SGHTA and CDR2 is FQGNSA in the germline V gene. There are 18 residues in the CDR3. As DNA, the CDR3 is TGTGCCAGCAGCTTACCCTCGCAGACAGACCGGGGGGCAGATACGCAGAATTTT. It codes for CASSLPSQTDRGADTQNF.

In this sample, this clonotype turned up a few times. The rearrangement links TRBV28 to TRBJ1-4; a possible D gene is TRBD1 (5 bases). The V gene lost 4 bases and the J gene lost 5 bases, with 14 bases spanning the gap. The CDR3 length is 15 residues. Germline CDR1 reads MDHEN; CDR2 reads SYDVKM. The CDR3 sequence is CASSSPTDLNEKLFF. CDR3 DNA: TGTGCCAGCAGTTCGCCGACAGATTTAAATGAAAAACTGTTTTTT.